The present T cell receptor (beta chain) was sequenced within a study of T cells in Graves' hyperthyroidism and ophthalmopathy. Trimming at V came to 2 bases and at J to 6 bases, leaving 3 bases not matched to a gene. The CDR3 totals 14 residues. Looked up from germline, CDR1 is MDHEN and CDR2 is SYDVKM. Amplified TCR beta CDR3 regions came from RNA transcripts. During a first-round RT-PCR of the TCR CDR3, the HTBI primer set was used. MiXCR was run by TCRdb on the multiplex PCR reads, yielding one entry per CDR3 protein. The sample yields about 400,000 distinct CDR3 sequences, roughly an eighth seen once. This clonotype was found many times.

The origin of this receptor is a woman aged 18-29 years with Graves' hyperthyroidism. What was sequenced was blood. The J gene is TRBJ1-5, the V gene TRBV28, with 8 bases fitting TRBD1. CDR3 DNA: TGTGCCAGCAGTTTACAGGGGGCGCGTCAGCCCCAGCATTTT. Protein: CASSLQGARQPQHF.